This passage covers 29 T cell receptor beta chains from one sample sequenced in a study of T cell responses to AZD1222 COVID-19 vaccine. TCRdb's table, derived via immunoSEQ multiplex PCR, lists solely in-frame clones and lacks some. The sample shows approximately 110,000 clones, around 90% of them seen only once. The sample here was peripheral blood, taken on day 0 of AZD1222 vaccination. These receptors came from an adult in good health.

V and J are TRBV10-3 and TRBJ2-6, with D possibly TRBD1 on 6 matching bases. Germline V lookup: CDR1 ENHRY, CDR2 SYGVKD. The CDR3 has 20 residues. Deletions cut 6 bases from V and 1 base from J, with 25 bases between. The CDR3 loop reads CAISPTTRDTTTSGANVLTF. The CDR3, as DNA: TGTGCCATCAGCCCCACGACTCGGGACACTACCACATCTGGGGCCAACGTCCTGACTTTC.

The J gene is TRBJ1-6, the V gene TRBV2; D is unclear. CDR3 length: 15 amino acids. Germline loops: CDR1 SNHLY, CDR2 FYNNEI. Deletions cut 2 bases from V and 8 bases from J, with 13 bases between. Here the CDR3 reads CASSERTTRDSPLHF. CDR3 DNA: TGTGCCAGCAGTGAAAGGACCACTCGAGATTCACCCCTCCACTTT.

This clone occurred once. CDR3 protein: CASSQEGDRGNQPQHF. Written as DNA, the CDR3 is TGTGCCAGCAGCCAAGAGGGGGACAGGGGCAATCAGCCCCAGCATTTT. V gene TRBV4-2 combines with J gene TRBJ1-5, with 9 bases aligning to TRBD1. This CDR3 has 16 amino acids. CDR1 is LGHNA, CDR2 YNFKEQ, per germline. J was trimmed by 2 bases and V by 0 bases; bases with no gene match: 2.

The chain joins TRBV6-6 to TRBJ2-2, with 8 nucleotides matching TRBD2. This CDR3 is 15 amino acids long. J lost 7 bases, V lost 2 bases, and 6 bases had no gene match. Germline-derived CDR1 and CDR2 are MNHNY and SVGAGI (reference sequence). CDR3: CASSYGLAGVGELFF. The CDR3 DNA reads TGTGCCAGCAGTTACGGACTAGCTGGGGTCGGGGAGCTGTTTTTT.

In DNA form, the CDR3 reads TGTGCCAGTCGGACAGGGGAACTTCAAGAGACCCAGTACTTC. It is translated as CASRTGELQETQYF. V is TRBV6-5 and J is TRBJ2-5; 9 bases line up with TRBD1. Unmatched junction bases numbered 7, after V lost 9 bases and J lost 2 bases. Germline CDR1 and CDR2: MNHEY and SVGAGI. The CDR3 loop spans 14 amino acids.

The rearrangement uses TRBV10-3 and TRBJ2-3; maybe TRBD2 (6 bases). Per the germline V gene, CDR1 is ENHRY and CDR2 is SYGVKD. V lost 1 base and J 0 bases, leaving 11 bases between the germline ends. This CDR3 contains 16 residues. CDR3 in DNA: TGTGCCATCAGTGAGTGGGCTAGCGAAAGCACAGATACGCAGTATTTT. Protein product: CAISEWASESTDTQYF.

This chain uses TRBV7-3 with TRBJ1-1; D is undetermined. Germline lookup yields CDR1 SGHTA and CDR2 FQGTGA. The CDR3 covers 15 residues. The germline V and J ends were trimmed by 1 base and 5 bases, with 14 bases remaining between them. CDR3 loop: CASSLNVGGRTEAFF. DNA for the CDR3: TGTGCCAGCAGCTTAAATGTGGGTGGGCGGACTGAAGCTTTCTTT.

This chain joins TRBV7-2 and TRBJ2-4, with 8 nucleotides matching TRBD1. Germline lookup yields CDR1 SGHTA and CDR2 FQGNSA. V lost 6 bases and J lost 12; bases outside the gene matches: 4. The CDR3 is 11 amino acids. As DNA, the CDR3 is TGTGCCAGCAGACGGGACAGGCATCAGTACTTC. This translates into CASRRDRHQYF.

The chain's CDR3 is CASSLAVDRSESPLHF. Here the CDR3 DNA reads TGTGCCAGCAGCTTGGCAGTGGACAGGTCGGAATCACCCCTCCACTTT. The rearrangement uses TRBV5-6 and TRBJ1-6; 7 bases align to TRBD1. CDR1 and CDR2 from the germline V gene are SGHDT and YYEEEE. The CDR3 consists of 16 residues. Trimming cost V 0 bases and J 10 bases; bases outside gene matches: 10.

V and J are TRBV5-1 and TRBJ2-3, with D possibly being TRBD1 (5 bases). The CDR3 runs 15 residues. CDR1 is SGHRS and CDR2 is YFSETQ in the germline V gene. Deletions cut 1 base from V and 2 bases from J, with 11 bases between. The DNA of the CDR3 is TGCGCCAGCAGCTTGAGGGGTAGTTACACAGATACGCAGTATTTT. Its protein is CASSLRGSYTDTQYF.

The rearrangement links TRBV30 to TRBJ1-1; no reliable D call. This CDR3 spans 12 amino acids. Germline CDR1 GTSNPN, CDR2 SVGIG (reference sequence). V gave up 0 bases and J gave up 11 bases, with 13 bases separating them. CDR3 region: CAWSVASRWAFF. In DNA, the CDR3 is TGTGCCTGGAGTGTAGCTTCCCGGTGGGCTTTCTTT.

J is TRBJ1-2 and V is TRBV5-1; D ambiguous. Trimming stripped 0 bases from V and 2 bases from J, with 14 bases between. Germline V gives CDR1 SGHRS, CDR2 YFSETQ. The CDR3 loop spans 16 amino acids. The CDR3 region has the DNA TGCGCCAGCAGCTTGGCCGTCGGGGATTGGAACTATGGCTACACCTTC. This codes for CASSLAVGDWNYGYTF.

This clone has just one count. The chain carries TRBV7-8 and TRBJ1-1; 9 bases match TRBD1. Germline values: CDR1 SGHVS, CDR2 FQNEAQ. The trim removed 5 bases at V and 0 bases at J, leaving 10 bases unmatched. This CDR3 is 17 amino acids long. The CDR3 loop reads CASSLGTGNNMNTEAFF. Written as DNA, the CDR3 is TGTGCCAGCAGCCTGGGGACAGGGAACAACATGAACACTGAAGCTTTCTTT. The full variable domain, with the rest looked up from reference TRBV7-8 and TRBJ1-1, is GAGVSQSPRYKVAKRGQDVALRCDPISGHVSLFWYQQALGQGPEFLTYFQNEAQLDKSGLPSDRFFAERPEGSVSTLKIQRTQQEDSAVYLCASSLGTGNNMNTEAFFGQGTRLTVV.

V usage is TRBV28 and J usage is TRBJ1-4; D might be TRBD1 (6 bases). V shed 2 bases and J shed 7 bases, with 17 bases lying between them. CDR1 is MDHEN, CDR2 SYDVKM, per germline. This CDR3 has 16 residues. This CDR3 reads CASSLGSGGGSEKLFF. CDR3 nucleotides: TGTGCCAGCAGTTTAGGTTCGGGGGGCGGGAGTGAAAAACTGTTTTTT. Filled out from reference TRBV28 and TRBJ1-4, the complete variable domain reads DVKVTQSSRYLVKRTGEKVFLECVQDMDHENMFWYRQDPGLGLRLIYFSYDVKMKEKGDIPEGYSVSREKKERFSLILESASTNQTSMYLCASSLGSGGGSEKLFFGSGTQLSVL.

CDR3 nucleotides: TGTGCCAGCGAGGGGCAGGCCAACTACGAGCAGTACTTC. It specifies CASEGQANYEQYF. The V call is TRBV28, the J call TRBJ2-7; perhaps D is TRBD1 or TRBD2 (5 bases each). Germline V gene sequence: CDR1 MDHEN, CDR2 SYDVKM. The V end lost 8 bases, the J end lost 3 bases, and 14 bases lay between the germline ends. The CDR3 spans 13 residues. Drawing the rest from reference TRBV28 and TRBJ2-7, the complete variable domain is DVKVTQSSRYLVKRTGEKVFLECVQDMDHENMFWYRQDPGLGLRLIYFSYDVKMKEKGDIPEGYSVSREKKERFSLILESASTNQTSMYLCASEGQANYEQYFGPGTRLTVT.

This clone was detected only once. This sequence joins TRBV12-5 and TRBJ2-7; D gene ambiguous. This CDR3 spans 15 amino acids. CDR1 is LGHNT and CDR2 is FRNRAP in the germline V gene. V lost 5 bases, J lost 2 bases, and 16 bases lay in between. The CDR3 DNA is TGTGCTAGTGGTCCGCAACCAGGTTTGGCCTACGAGCAGTACTTC. Its translation: CASGPQPGLAYEQYF.

The J gene is TRBJ2-4, the V gene TRBV19, with 10 bases that match TRBD2. After removal of 1 base from V and 4 bases from J, the junction contained 7 bases not matched to a gene. Per germline, CDR1 LNHDA and CDR2 SQIVND (reference sequence). The CDR3 is made up of 17 amino acids. In DNA, the CDR3 is TGTGCCAGTAGTATAGTCCTAGCGGGGGCCCTTAAAAACATTCAGTACTTC. It specifies CASSIVLAGALKNIQYF.

The chain employs TRBV4-2 and TRBJ2-3, with 10 positions matching TRBD2. Trimming took 1 base from V and 1 from J; bases not matched to a gene: 2. There are 16 residues in the CDR3. Germline V gene sequence: CDR1 LGHNA, CDR2 YNFKEQ. Here the CDR3 DNA reads TGTGCCAGCAGCCAAGGGCTAGCGGGGGGCACAGATACGCAGTATTTT. Amino acid sequence: CASSQGLAGGTDTQYF.

The J gene is TRBJ1-4, the V gene TRBV6-1; the D gene is possibly TRBD1 (6 bases). This CDR3 region has 14 residues. CDR1 and CDR2 from the germline V gene are MNHNS and SASEGT. The V end was cut by 3 bases, the J end by 3 bases, with 8 bases between. The CDR3 sequence: CASSEGGPNEKLFF. The CDR3 DNA is TGTGCCAGCAGTGAGGGGGGCCCTAATGAAAAACTGTTTTTT.

This clone occurred once. The chain employs TRBV6-1 and TRBJ2-7; possibly TRBD1 for D (5 bases). The germline V gene has CDR1 MNHNS and CDR2 SASEGT. V lost 2 bases to trimming and J lost 4 bases, with 12 bases between them. This CDR3 comprises 14 residues. In nucleotides, the CDR3 is TGTGCCAGCAGTGAAAGGGAAGGGGTATACGAGCAGTACTTC. This encodes CASSEREGVYEQYF.

This chain connects TRBV28 to TRBJ2-7, with D perhaps given as TRBD1 or TRBD2 (5 bases each). V lost 2 bases and J 12 bases, leaving 17 bases between the germline ends. This CDR3 has 13 amino acids. Germline V gene lookup returns CDR1 MDHEN and CDR2 SYDVKM. The CDR3 region has the DNA TGTGCCAGCAGTTTAGGGGGACCCCTCGACCGGTACTTC. Protein product: CASSLGGPLDRYF.

The CDR3 protein is CASGLVIGGQGMDEQYF. The CDR3 DNA sequence: TGTGCTAGTGGTTTGGTAATCGGGGGACAGGGGATGGACGAGCAGTACTTC. The chain has TRBV12-5 and TRBJ2-7; 10 nucleotides match TRBD1. This CDR3 spans 17 amino acids. Germline CDR1 is LGHNT and CDR2 is FRNRAP. V shed 0 bases and J 5 bases; nucleotides not matched to a gene: 10.

The chain couples TRBV9 to TRBJ2-1, with a possible D match to TRBD2 (5 bases). The germline V and J ends were trimmed by 4 bases and 7 bases, with 9 bases remaining between them. The CDR3 has 12 amino acids. Per germline, CDR1 SGDLS and CDR2 YYNGEE. The CDR3 is CASSPSGNEQFF. The CDR3 DNA sequence: TGTGCCAGCAGCCCCAGCGGAAATGAGCAGTTCTTC. Looking up the rest from reference TRBV9 and TRBJ2-1 gives the full variable domain: DSGVTQTPKHLITATGQRVTLRCSPRSGDLSVYWYQQSLDQGLQFLIQYYNGEERAKGNILERFSAQQFPDLHSELNLSSLELGDSALYFCASSPSGNEQFFGPGTRLTVL.

The chain links TRBV3-1 (or the pseudogene TRBV3-2) to TRBJ1-2; D remains unclear. V lost 6 bases, J lost 1 base, and 6 bases lay in between. The CDR3 sequence is 12 residues long. CDR1 is LGHDT, CDR2 YNNKEL, per germline (reference sequence). In DNA, the CDR3 is TGTGCCAGCAGAGGAGTTAACTATGGCTACACCTTC. Amino acid sequence: CASRGVNYGYTF.

This chain uses TRBV5-6 with TRBJ2-5; 8 bases match TRBD1. V was clipped by 4 bases and J by 2 bases; unmatched bases: 7. Germline assignment: CDR1 SGHDT and CDR2 YYEEEE. There are 15 residues in the CDR3. The CDR3 nucleotides read TGTGCCAGCAGCGGACAGGGATGGGGGCAAGAGACCCAGTACTTC. Its protein is CASSGQGWGQETQYF.

The genes are TRBV4-2 and TRBJ1-2; possible D gene TRBD1, 5 bases. Trimming stripped 0 bases from V and 1 base from J, with 12 bases between. This CDR3 has 16 residues. Germline CDR1 and CDR2: LGHNA and YNFKEQ. The chain's CDR3 is CASSQDSQGLNYGYTF. The CDR3 bases are TGTGCCAGCAGCCAAGATTCCCAGGGCCTTAACTATGGCTACACCTTC.

This clone has a single count. The rearrangement links TRBV4-3 to TRBJ2-2; D perhaps matches TRBD1 (6 bases). The length of the CDR3 is 15 residues. Per the germline V gene, CDR1 is LGHNA and CDR2 is YSLEER. Trimming shortened V by 0 bases and J by 6 bases, and 11 bases separated the two germline ends. The CDR3 DNA reads as TGCGCCAGCAGCCAAGAACAGGGCTGGGCCGGGGAGCTGTTTTTT. Translating it yields CASSQEQGWAGELFF.

The rearrangement uses TRBV7-2 and TRBJ1-2; 8 positions agree with TRBD1. This CDR3 is built from 14 residues. Losses at the gene ends were 3 bases for V and 7 bases for J; bases not matched to a gene: 7. The germline CDR1 and CDR2 sequences are SGHTA and FQGNSA. DNA for the CDR3: TGTGCCAGCAGCTTGTCGGACAGGGTAGTTGGCTACACCTTC. It codes for CASSLSDRVVGYTF.

The chain uses TRBV3-1 (or the pseudogene TRBV3-2) and TRBJ1-4; D is unresolved. Germline V lookup: CDR1 LGHDT, CDR2 YNNKEL (reference sequence). V was cut by 1 base and J by 3 bases, with 6 bases left in between. The CDR3 consists of 14 residues. The CDR3, as DNA: TGTGCCAGCAGCCAAGGAGGGTCTAATGAAAAACTGTTTTTT. Its protein is CASSQGGSNEKLFF.